The 27 T cell receptor beta chains below come from one sample, sequenced in a study of blood T cell repertoires in COVID-19. Assay: immunoSEQ multiplex PCR; the TCRdb copy retains only in-frame clones and omits some. The sample consists of more than 40,000 clones, less than 85% of them appearing once. The source material was peripheral blood. These receptors came from a man between 45 and 60 years old with acute or convalescent COVID-19.

The rearrangement joins TRBV5-7 to TRBJ1-5; possibly TRBD1 for D (6 bases). TRBV5-7 is identified as an open reading frame with a role that is uncertain. The CDR3 contains 16 residues. V was cut by 3 bases and J by 0 bases, with 13 bases left in between. The CDR3 reads CASSWGQIYSNQPQHF. Here the CDR3 DNA reads TGTGCCAGCAGCTGGGGACAAATCTATAGCAATCAGCCCCAGCATTTT.

This clone has only a few counts. The chain is built from TRBV30 and TRBJ1-2; D remains ambiguous. The CDR3 is 13 residues long. Germline V gene lookup returns CDR1 GTSNPN and CDR2 SVGIG (reference sequence). Between the trimmed V and J ends, which lost 0 bases and 0 bases, there was a span of 5 bases. In DNA form, the CDR3 reads TGTGCCTGGAGTGTAGTAGCTAACTATGGCTACACCTTC. The encoded protein is CAWSVVANYGYTF. Based on the CDR3 plus reference TRBV30 and TRBJ1-2, the full variable domain is SQTIHQWPATLVQPVGSPLSLECTVEGTSNPNLYWYRQAAGRGLQLLFYSVGIGQISSEVPQNLSASRPQDRQFILSSKKLLLSDSGFYLCAWSVVANYGYTFGSGTRLTVV.

The V and J genes are TRBV9 and TRBJ1-4, with 10 bases aligning to TRBD1. CDR3 size: 15 residues. With V trimmed by 4 bases and J by 6 bases, 6 bases remained unmatched. The germline gives CDR1 SGDLS, CDR2 YYNGEE. CDR3 in amino acids: CASSPRDRGYEKLFF. The CDR3 coding sequence is TGTGCCAGCAGCCCACGGGACAGGGGTTATGAAAAACTGTTTTTT. Based on the CDR3 plus reference TRBV9 and TRBJ1-4, the full variable domain is DSGVTQTPKHLITATGQRVTLRCSPRSGDLSVYWYQQSLDQGLQFLIQYYNGEERAKGNILERFSAQQFPDLHSELNLSSLELGDSALYFCASSPRDRGYEKLFFGSGTQLSVL.

The V and J genes are TRBV29-1 and TRBJ1-2, with 9 bases fitting TRBD1. The CDR3 contains 13 residues. Germline V gene data show CDR1 as SQVTM and CDR2 as ANQGSEA. The J segment lost 7 bases and the V segment lost 7 bases, leaving 10 bases of the junction unmatched. This CDR3 is CSDHPTGGSGYTF. CDR3 nucleotides: TGCAGCGACCACCCGACAGGGGGGAGTGGCTACACCTTC.

The chain employs TRBV7-9 and TRBJ2-1, with 7 bases lining up with TRBD1. J lost 5 bases, V lost 7 bases, and 5 bases had no gene match. There are 13 residues in the CDR3. The germline V gene encodes CDR1 SEHNR and CDR2 FQNEAQ (reference sequence). CDR3 region: CASTPTGNNEQFF. Written as DNA, the CDR3 is TGTGCCAGCACCCCGACAGGGAACAATGAGCAGTTCTTC.

The rearrangement joins TRBV7-9 to TRBJ1-6; D might be TRBD1 (6 bases). Germline V gene sequence: CDR1 SEHNR, CDR2 FQNEAQ (reference sequence). The CDR3 has 15 amino acids. V gave up 4 bases and J gave up 6 bases, with 13 bases separating them. CDR3 sequence: CASSSSGTSNSPLHF. The CDR3 nucleotides are TGTGCCAGCAGCTCCTCCGGGACAAGTAATTCACCCCTCCACTTT.

The chain couples TRBV7-9 to TRBJ1-5; 12 nucleotides agree with TRBD1. Germline V gene sequence: CDR1 SEHNR, CDR2 FQNEAQ (reference sequence). This CDR3 is 17 amino acids long. Germline trimming cut 0 bases from V and 7 bases from J; bases unmatched to any gene: 7. CDR3 protein: CASSLAGGTGGPQPQHF. In DNA form, the CDR3 reads TGTGCCAGCAGCTTAGCGGGCGGGACAGGGGGCCCCCAGCCCCAGCATTTT.

CDR3 sequence (DNA): TGTGCCACCAGTGATTTAGGGACAGGGACGGAGACCCAGTACTTC. Its protein product is CATSDLGTGTETQYF. The chain couples TRBV24-1 to TRBJ2-5, with TRBD1 identical over 9 bases. In germline, CDR1 is KGHDR, CDR2 SFDVKD. Germline trimming cut 1 base from V and 5 bases from J; bases unmatched to any gene: 4. This CDR3 contains 15 residues.

The rearrangement joins TRBV5-1 to TRBJ1-3; 7 bases align to TRBD1. The CDR3 has 15 amino acids. V was pared by 3 bases and J by 0 bases, with 3 bases of the junction left unmatched. Germline V lookup: CDR1 SGHRS, CDR2 YFSETQ. CDR3 DNA: TGCGCCAGCAGCTGGGACAGAGTCTCTGGAAACACCATATATTTT. It translates to CASSWDRVSGNTIYF. Full variable domain (remainder filled in from reference TRBV5-1 and TRBJ1-3): KAGVTQTPRYLIKTRGQQVTLSCSPISGHRSVSWYQQTPGQGLQFLFEYFSETQRNKGNFPGRFSGRQFSNSRSEMNVSTLELGDSALYLCASSWDRVSGNTIYFGEGSWLTVV.

Of note for this clone: Other DNA sequences within the sample encode an identical CDR3. The chain joins TRBV6-6 to TRBJ2-1, with D perhaps TRBD2 (6 bases). Germline-derived CDR1 and CDR2 are MNHNY and SVGAGI (reference sequence). The CDR3 is 14 amino acids. Trimming removed 3 bases from V and 4 bases from J, with 10 bases in between. CDR3: CASSYGGTYNEQFF. The CDR3 DNA reads TGTGCCAGCAGTTATGGGGGGACTTACAATGAGCAGTTCTTC.

In DNA, the CDR3 is TGTGCCAGCAGAAACAGAGTAGCCAAAAACATTCAGTACTTC. Translation gives CASRNRVAKNIQYF. The V and J genes are TRBV6-6 and TRBJ2-4; D unresolved. CDR1 is MNHNY and CDR2 is SVGAGI in the germline V gene (reference sequence). The length of the CDR3 is 14 residues. V was clipped by 6 bases and J by 0 bases, with 9 bases between them.

The rearrangement joins TRBV28 to TRBJ1-2; D is undetermined. Trimming removed 6 bases at V and 8 bases at J, with 13 bases between. The V gene's germline CDR1 is MDHEN and CDR2 SYDVKM. The CDR3 spans 12 residues. The CDR3 nucleotides read TGTGCCAGCAGCGAGCCTCCGGGAGGCTACACCTTC. It specifies CASSEPPGGYTF.

This chain uses TRBV18 with TRBJ1-1; no firm D call. Germline CDR1 KGHSH, CDR2 LQKENI. With 3 bases removed from V and 5 bases from J, the gap between germline ends came to 13 bases. This CDR3 spans 14 amino acids. The CDR3 bases are TGTGCCAGCTCACCGAGGGAGGGAGAGACTGAAGCTTTCTTT. Amino acid sequence: CASSPREGETEAFF.

V and J are TRBV5-1 and TRBJ2-7, with 9 bases matching TRBD1. The CDR3 is 16 residues long. V lost 3 bases, J lost 4 bases, and 11 bases stayed unmatched. Germline assignment: CDR1 SGHRS and CDR2 YFSETQ. CDR3 nucleotide sequence: TGCGCCAGCAGCTGGGGGTCCGGGACAGGGACGTACGAGCAGTACTTC. Amino acid sequence: CASSWGSGTGTYEQYF.

The J gene is TRBJ1-5, the V gene TRBV29-1, with 10 bases fitting TRBD1. The germline V gene encodes CDR1 SQVTM and CDR2 ANQGSEA. The CDR3 consists of 14 residues. Losses at the gene ends were 7 bases for V and 1 base for J; bases not matched to a gene: 4. Written as DNA, the CDR3 is TGCAGCGCAACGACAGGGGGCAGCAATCAGCCCCAGCATTTT. Residues: CSATTGGSNQPQHF. Supplemented by reference TRBV29-1 and TRBJ1-5, the full variable domain reads SAVISQKPSRDICQRGTSLTIQCQVDSQVTMMFWYRQQPGQSLTLIATANQGSEATYESGFVIDKFPISRPNLTFSTLTVSNMSPEDSSIYLCSATTGGSNQPQHFGDGTRLSIL.

CDR3 sequence (DNA): TGTGCCAGCAGCCGGGAGCAAAATGAAAAACTGTTTTTT. This sequence encodes CASSREQNEKLFF. This sequence joins TRBV13 and TRBJ1-4; no reliable D call. The germline V and J ends were trimmed by 5 bases and 5 bases, with 9 bases remaining between them. There are 13 residues in the CDR3. Germline V CDR1 and CDR2: PRHDT, FYEKMQ (reference sequence).

Here the CDR3 DNA reads TGTGCCAGTAGTATCGGACAGGGGACCTACAATGAGCAGTTCTTC. It yields the protein CASSIGQGTYNEQFF. The chain couples TRBV19 to TRBJ2-1; 9 bases are shared with TRBD1. V gave up 3 bases and J gave up 2 bases; unmatched junction bases: 2. CDR1 and CDR2 from the germline V gene are LNHDA and SQIVND (reference sequence). CDR3 size: 15 residues.

J is TRBJ1-1 and V is TRBV7-2; possible D gene TRBD1, 6 bases. This CDR3 region has 13 residues. CDR1 is SGHTA, CDR2 FQGNSA, per germline. V lost 1 base, J lost 11 bases, and 14 bases lay in between. CDR3 nucleotide sequence: TGTGCCAGCAGCTTAGGGGGGCGGGCTGCGGCTTTCTTT. Residues: CASSLGGRAAAFF.

This chain connects TRBV6-5 to TRBJ1-2; 7 bases match TRBD1. After removal of 11 bases from V and 3 bases from J, the junction contained 6 bases not matched to a gene. Per the germline V gene, CDR1 is MNHEY and CDR2 is SVGAGI. There are 12 residues in the CDR3. The CDR3: CACLGTDYGYTF. The CDR3 DNA reads as TGTGCCTGCTTGGGGACAGACTATGGCTACACCTTC.

This chain uses TRBV7-9 with TRBJ1-4, with D perhaps TRBD1 (5 bases). The germline CDR1 and CDR2 sequences are SEHNR and FQNEAQ (reference sequence). The CDR3 totals 15 residues. V lost 3 bases and J 8 bases, leaving 16 bases between the germline ends. CDR3 DNA sequence: TGTGCCAGCAGCTTGGGGGAGCGGGTTGAAGAAAAACTGTTTTTT. This encodes CASSLGERVEEKLFF.

The chain uses TRBV9 and TRBJ2-3; 9 bases fit TRBD2. Germline V gene data show CDR1 as SGDLS and CDR2 as YYNGEE. The CDR3 runs 15 residues. V dropped 3 bases and J dropped 3; count of bases not matched to a gene: 5. The CDR3 is CASSASGDGTDTQYF. The CDR3 DNA follows: TGTGCCAGCAGCGCTAGCGGGGATGGGACAGATACGCAGTATTTT. The whole variable domain, filled in from reference TRBV9 and TRBJ2-3, reads DSGVTQTPKHLITATGQRVTLRCSPRSGDLSVYWYQQSLDQGLQFLIQYYNGEERAKGNILERFSAQQFPDLHSELNLSSLELGDSALYFCASSASGDGTDTQYFGPGTRLTVL.

This clone was counted once. The rearrangement uses TRBV6-4 and TRBJ1-1; 8 bases match TRBD1. CDR3 length: 14 amino acids. Looked up from germline, CDR1 is MRHNA and CDR2 is SNTAGT. The V segment lost 7 bases and the J segment 0 bases; nucleotides outside the gene matches: 4. The CDR3 DNA reads as TGTGCCAGCAACGACAGGGGTCTGAACACTGAAGCTTTCTTT. Protein: CASNDRGLNTEAFF.

J is TRBJ2-5 and V is TRBV25-1, with a tentative D call TRBD1 (8 bases). Germline V gives CDR1 MGHDK, CDR2 SYGVNS. The V end was cut by 4 bases, the J end by 4 bases, with 16 bases between. CDR3 length: 15 residues. The CDR3 region is CASSVPGGGRETQYF. Written as DNA, the CDR3 is TGTGCCAGCAGTGTACCAGGGGGCGGGAGAGAGACCCAGTACTTC.

The chain couples TRBV7-9 to TRBJ2-2; D not resolved. Germline-derived CDR1 and CDR2 are SEHNR and FQNEAQ (reference sequence). V lost 3 bases and J 3 bases, leaving 11 bases between the germline ends. The CDR3 sequence is 15 residues long. The DNA for the CDR3 is TGTGCCAGCAGCTTTGACACGGATTACACCGGGGAGCTGTTTTTT. Residues: CASSFDTDYTGELFF. Using reference TRBV7-9 and TRBJ2-2 for the parts outside the CDR3, the full variable domain is DTGVSQNPRHKITKRGQNVTFRCDPISEHNRLYWYRQTLGQGPEFLTYFQNEAQLEKSRLLSDRFSAERPKGSFSTLEIQRTEQGDSAMYLCASSFDTDYTGELFFGEGSRLTVL.

V usage is TRBV3-1 (or the pseudogene TRBV3-2) and J usage is TRBJ1-4, with 8 nucleotides matching TRBD1. The V gene's germline CDR1 is LGHDT and CDR2 YNNKEL (reference sequence). This CDR3 comprises 15 residues. V was pared by 0 bases and J by 8 bases, with 5 bases of the junction left unmatched. Here the CDR3 reads CASSQEDRGWEKLFF. CDR3 nucleotides: TGTGCCAGCAGCCAAGAAGACAGGGGATGGGAAAAACTGTTTTTT.

V usage is TRBV3-1 (or the pseudogene TRBV3-2) and J usage is TRBJ2-2, with 16 bases identical to TRBD2. The CDR3 has 17 amino acids. The germline V gene has CDR1 LGHDT and CDR2 YNNKEL (reference sequence). The V gene end was trimmed by 4 bases and the J gene end by 3 bases; junction bases not matched to a gene: 2. The DNA of the CDR3 is TGTGCCAGCAGCCCGGGACTAGCGGGAGGGGACACCGGGGAGCTGTTTTTT. Translation gives CASSPGLAGGDTGELFF.

The chain links TRBV28 to TRBJ2-3; D gene unclear. The CDR3 length is 13 residues. Trimming pared 1 base from V and 4 bases from J, leaving 6 bases between. The germline V gene encodes CDR1 MDHEN and CDR2 SYDVKM. The CDR3 spells CASSLSGADTQYF. In nucleotides, the CDR3 is TGTGCCAGCAGTTTATCCGGAGCAGATACGCAGTATTTT. Full variable domain (missing parts from reference TRBV28 and TRBJ2-3): DVKVTQSSRYLVKRTGEKVFLECVQDMDHENMFWYRQDPGLGLRLIYFSYDVKMKEKGDIPEGYSVSREKKERFSLILESASTNQTSMYLCASSLSGADTQYFGPGTRLTVL.